The TCR beta chain described here comes from a study of blood T cells in healthy people across ages. About the study: T cells yielded about one barcoded beta molecule per two cells through template switching.

Each sample gave at least 7 million isolated PBMCs. Next came a second PCR, run for about 7 to 11 cycles, which used a sample-barcoded 5' primer along with a J-beta primer mix. Every sample produced at least 2.5 million CDR3-containing paired-end reads. TCRdb re-derived calls from the 5' RACE reads in MiXCR, one entry per CDR3 protein. Among about 970,000 distinct CDR3 sequences listed, roughly 51% were seen once. Per the germline V gene, CDR1 is GTSNPN and CDR2 is SVGIG (reference sequence). This CDR3 spans 17 amino acids. Losses at the gene ends were 0 bases for V and 3 bases for J; bases not matched to a gene: 10. This clonotype came up many times.

The chain is built from TRBV30 and TRBJ2-4; 8 bases line up with TRBD1. This TCR was sampled from a woman in her fifties or sixties in good health. Material for sequencing was blood. CDR3 coding DNA: TGTGCCTGGAGTGTACTTGGACAGGGAAGGCTCAAAAACATTCAGTACTTC. Its protein product is CAWSVLGQGRLKNIQYF.